This T cell receptor (beta chain) is drawn from a study of cytomegalovirus exposure and HLA in healthy donors. Overall study results and limits: An observed cluster of highly shared sequence variants was recorded as a likely sequencing artifact. Rarity characterized most TCR sequences, yet some public TCRs appeared in many donors. A later analysis linked a missense variant in DCLRE1C to the trimming of TCR beta V and J genes. Overall, about 160 TCR beta chains were annotated as cytomegalovirus-associated.

The germline CDR1 and CDR2 sequences are PRHDT and FYEKMQ (reference sequence). V was pared by 4 bases and J by 2 bases, with 14 bases between. The CDR3 loop spans 15 amino acids. The PCR made use of 60 Vbeta and 13 Jbeta primers. Some clones are missing from TCRdb's copy, which holds only in-frame ones; the method was immunoSEQ multiplex PCR. The sample carries 150,000 to 200,000 clones, around 75% recorded once. About this clone itself: The antigen remains unidentified.

The receptor's source is a woman aged 25 to 39 in good health and CMV-seronegative. Sequencing used PBMCs. V usage is TRBV13 and J usage is TRBJ1-1; unclear D gene. DNA for the CDR3: TGTGCCAGCAGCTATCGGGGAGTAAGAAACACTGAAGCTTTCTTT. Its protein product is CASSYRGVRNTEAFF.